The clone carrying this T cell receptor beta chain was found many times. What it binds is not known. The sample originates from a study of T cells in Graves' hyperthyroidism and ophthalmopathy. The wider study: The blood sample was taken at first diagnosis, before treatment began. Study-wide findings and caveats: Blood also contained most expanded thyroid clonotypes above 0.001.

Based on clinical symptoms, serum thyroxine and TRAb, thyroid ultrasound and orbital computed tomography, diagnoses were reached. Trimming cost V 4 bases and J 2 bases; bases outside gene matches: 6. This CDR3 spans 16 amino acids. Germline assignment: CDR1 LGHDT and CDR2 YNNKEL (reference sequence). Regions amplified from RNA transcripts were the TCR beta CDR3 regions. TCR CDR3 regions were first amplified by RT-PCR with HTBI primers. TCRdb redid the calling of the multiplex PCR reads with MiXCR, one entry per CDR3 protein. Of hundreds of thousands of distinct CDR3 sequences listed, 15% to 20% are singletons.

This TCR was recovered from a woman younger than 35 with Graves' hyperthyroidism. The chain carries TRBV3-1 and TRBJ1-5; 9 bases agree with TRBD1. The specimen sequenced was blood. The CDR3 here is CASSLSGTGRNQPQHF. The CDR3 DNA reads TGTGCCAGCAGCCTTAGCGGGACAGGGCGCAATCAGCCCCAGCATTTT.